The 20 T cell receptor beta chains listed next were all sequenced from one sample in a study of identical twins. TCRdb re-analysed the 5' RACE reads in MiXCR, keeping a single row per CDR3 protein. The table includes 460,000 or so distinct CDR3 sequences, 12% to 15% detected once. This sample was shared with a second study, whose subject was yellow fever vaccine responses in identical twins.

The sequenced material came from CD4+ T cells sorted from blood. All receptors derive from a woman between 18 and 29 years old in good health.

The chain links TRBV6-5 to TRBJ2-1; D remains ambiguous. There are 12 residues in the CDR3. Germline V CDR1 and CDR2: MNHEY, SVGAGI. Trimming cost V 0 bases and J 10 bases, with 7 bases left between them. For the CDR3, the DNA is TGTGCCAGCAGTTACTCGACCCGGGAGCAGTTCTTC. Encoded protein: CASSYSTREQFF.

In its sample, this clonotype was seen many times. This chain uses TRBV12-3 or TRBV12-4 with TRBJ2-7; maybe TRBD2 (5 bases). This CDR3 spans 14 amino acids. Trimming shortened V by 7 bases and J by 1 base, and 14 bases separated the two germline ends. The CDR3, as DNA: TGTGCCAGCACCGGGGATGCGGGTTCCTACGAGCAGTACTTC. It yields the protein CASTGDAGSYEQYF.

This chain connects TRBV5-1 to TRBJ2-7, with D perhaps given as TRBD1 or TRBD2 (5 bases each). Looked up from germline, CDR1 is SGHRS and CDR2 is YFSETQ. The V gene lost 0 bases and the J gene lost 2 bases, with 9 bases spanning the gap. The CDR3 consists of 14 residues. CDR3 DNA sequence: TGCGCCAGCAGCTTGGCTCGAGGGGCCTACGAGCAGTACTTC. This encodes CASSLARGAYEQYF.

In this sample, this clonotype turned up a few times. The gene calls are TRBV6-2 or TRBV6-3 and TRBJ2-2, with TRBD1 identical over 7 bases. The germline V gene has CDR1 MNHEY and CDR2 SVGEGT. The ends lost 5 bases at V and 6 bases at J; junction bases unmatched: 9. The CDR3 is 15 residues long. CDR3: CASSDGARGSGELFF. In DNA, the CDR3 is TGTGCCAGCAGTGATGGGGCCAGGGGGTCCGGGGAGCTGTTTTTT.

This clonotype was detected a few times. Here the CDR3 DNA reads TGTGCCAGCAGTTACTCGGGGACGATCGGGGAGCTGTTTTTT. Protein sequence: CASSYSGTIGELFF. The V gene is TRBV6-5, the J gene TRBJ2-2; D might be TRBD1 or TRBD2, each matching 5 bases. The germline V and J ends were trimmed by 0 bases and 7 bases, with 9 bases remaining between them. The CDR3 spans 14 residues. CDR1 and CDR2 from the germline V gene are MNHEY and SVGAGI.

This clonotype was counted between two and nine times. The chain uses TRBV27 and TRBJ1-5; D is ambiguous. V was clipped by 6 bases and J by 6 bases, with 15 bases between them. The CDR3 runs 14 residues. Germline V lookup: CDR1 MNHEY, CDR2 SMNVEV (reference sequence). The CDR3 spells CASSSPSRGQPQHF. DNA for the CDR3: TGTGCCAGCAGCTCTCCGTCCCGGGGTCAGCCCCAGCATTTT.

This clonotype was seen once. V is TRBV27 and J is TRBJ2-1; TRBD2 might be the D (5 bases). The CDR3 totals 12 residues. The germline V gene has CDR1 MNHEY and CDR2 SMNVEV (reference sequence). With 8 bases removed from V and 5 bases from J, the gap between germline ends came to 10 bases. The CDR3 is CASPPGDNEQFF. The DNA of the CDR3 is TGTGCCAGCCCGCCCGGGGACAATGAGCAGTTCTTC.

There are a few counts of this clonotype. The chain employs TRBV5-4 and TRBJ2-3; TRBD1 matches at 9 bases. Per germline, CDR1 SGHNT and CDR2 YYREEE (reference sequence). J was trimmed by 3 bases and V by 5 bases; bases with no gene match: 7. The CDR3 is 15 amino acids. CDR3 in amino acids: CASRTGTGYTDTQYF. CDR3 nucleotide sequence: TGTGCCAGCAGGACCGGGACAGGGTATACAGATACGCAGTATTTT.

This clonotype was found many times. The chain uses TRBV20-1 and TRBJ2-2; D is perhaps TRBD2 (6 bases). The CDR3 consists of 15 residues. Trimming removed 6 bases from V and 6 bases from J, with 20 bases in between. The germline CDR1 and CDR2 sequences are DFQATT and SNEGSKA (reference sequence). CDR3 loop: CSARLGTGESGELFF. The CDR3 region has the DNA TGCAGTGCCCGTCTGGGGACGGGAGAATCCGGGGAGCTGTTTTTT.

V and J are TRBV3-1 and TRBJ2-1; TRBD2 agrees at 7 bases. The CDR3 contains 15 residues. Looked up from germline, CDR1 is LGHDT and CDR2 is YNNKEL (reference sequence). Losses at the gene ends were 2 bases for V and 4 bases for J; bases not matched to a gene: 5. CDR3 bases: TGTGCCAGCAGCCAACAATCTAGCGGTTACAATGAGCAGTTCTTC. Translating it yields CASSQQSSGYNEQFF.

This clonotype was found many times. The V gene is TRBV15, the J gene TRBJ1-1; TRBD1 aligns across 7 bases. Losses at the gene ends were 2 bases for V and 1 base for J; bases not matched to a gene: 7. CDR3 length: 16 residues. Germline V gives CDR1 LNHNV, CDR2 YYDKDF (reference sequence). This CDR3 is CATSRTGTERNTEAFF. CDR3 nucleotide sequence: TGTGCCACCAGCAGAACAGGGACAGAAAGGAACACTGAAGCTTTCTTT. The full variable domain, with the rest looked up from reference TRBV15 and TRBJ1-1, is DAMVIQNPRYQVTQFGKPVTLSCSQTLNHNVMYWYQQKSSQAPKLLFHYYDKDFNNEADTPDNFQSRRPNTSFCFLDIRSPGLGDTAMYLCATSRTGTERNTEAFFGQGTRLTVV.

This clonotype was detected only a few times. The rearrangement uses TRBV10-3 and TRBJ2-7; D is ambiguous. The CDR3 is 13 residues long. V was shortened by 3 bases and J by 5 bases, with 11 bases between the two germline ends. CDR1 and CDR2 from the germline V gene are ENHRY and SYGVKD. CDR3 nucleotides: TGTGCCATCAGTGATACGGCGGTGAACGAGCAGTACTTC. Protein: CAISDTAVNEQYF.

This sequence joins TRBV5-1 and TRBJ2-5, with TRBD1 matching over 12 bases. V shed 4 bases, J shed 4 bases, and the junction held 5 bases outside the gene matches. CDR3 length equals 15 residues. Germline CDR1 and CDR2: SGHRS and YFSETQ. The CDR3 sequence: CASSIGDRGRETQYF. The DNA of the CDR3 is TGCGCCAGCAGCATAGGGGACAGGGGGCGAGAGACCCAGTACTTC.

This clonotype showed up many times. The chain is built from TRBV29-1 and TRBJ2-5, with 7 bases lining up with TRBD2. The CDR3 runs to 13 residues. V shed 3 bases and J 6 bases; nucleotides not matched to a gene: 7. Per the germline V gene, CDR1 is SQVTM and CDR2 is ANQGSEA. The chain's CDR3 is CSVDAGVRKTQYF. CDR3 in DNA: TGCAGCGTTGATGCGGGAGTAAGGAAGACCCAGTACTTC.

The V call is TRBV5-6, the J call TRBJ2-7; tentative D call: TRBD2 (6 bases). Trimming shortened V by 4 bases and J by 2 bases, and 16 bases separated the two germline ends. Germline CDR1 is SGHDT and CDR2 is YYEEEE. This CDR3 is 15 amino acids long. The chain's CDR3 is CASSAGLGDPYEQYF. The DNA of the CDR3 is TGTGCCAGCAGCGCGGGACTCGGCGATCCCTACGAGCAGTACTTC.

The chain's CDR3 is CASSYMGLAGGRRETQYF. CDR3 in DNA: TGTGCCAGCAGTTACATGGGACTAGCGGGAGGGCGTCGAGAGACCCAGTACTTC. The rearrangement links TRBV6-2 or TRBV6-3 to TRBJ2-5; 16 nucleotides match TRBD2. The CDR3 totals 18 residues. J lost 4 bases, V lost 2 bases, and 7 bases had no gene match. The germline V gene has CDR1 MNHEY and CDR2 SVGEGT.

In this sample, this clonotype turned up a few times. The gene calls are TRBV7-8 and TRBJ2-7, with D maybe TRBD2 (7 bases). The CDR3 contains 16 residues. The V end was cut by 2 bases, the J end by 0 bases, with 14 bases between. CDR1 SGHVS and CDR2 FQNEAQ come from the germline V gene. The CDR3 is CASSLLGGGASYEQYF. The CDR3 region has the DNA TGTGCCAGCAGCTTATTAGGCGGGGGCGCCTCCTACGAGCAGTACTTC. The full variable domain, with the rest looked up from reference TRBV7-8 and TRBJ2-7, is GAGVSQSPRYKVAKRGQDVALRCDPISGHVSLFWYQQALGQGPEFLTYFQNEAQLDKSGLPSDRFFAERPEGSVSTLKIQRTQQEDSAVYLCASSLLGGGASYEQYFGPGTRLTVT.

This clonotype was detected a few times. The gene calls are TRBV5-1 and TRBJ1-6; maybe TRBD1 (6 bases). Germline V gene lookup returns CDR1 SGHRS and CDR2 YFSETQ. The CDR3 covers 17 residues. V lost 3 bases, J lost 9 bases, and 22 bases lay in between. The DNA for the CDR3 is TGCGCCAGCAGCTCGTCCGGGACACACACGTCGGGTTCACCCCTCCACTTT. The encoded protein is CASSSSGTHTSGSPLHF.

This clonotype was seen at least ten times. In nucleotides, the CDR3 is TGTGCCAGCAGCCTGAGGACAGGGGAAGGCGAGCAGTACTTC. It is translated as CASSLRTGEGEQYF. The chain is built from TRBV9 and TRBJ2-7, with 9 bases that match TRBD1. Germline V gene lookup returns CDR1 SGDLS and CDR2 YYNGEE. The CDR3 length is 14 residues. After removal of 4 bases from V and 6 bases from J, the junction contained 8 bases not matched to a gene.

This clonotype turned up a few times. The CDR3 sequence is CASSLMTTSGVEQFF. CDR3 in DNA: TGCGCCAGCAGCTTGATGACTACCTCCGGGGTTGAGCAGTTCTTC. The chain joins TRBV5-1 to TRBJ2-1; perhaps TRBD2 as D (5 bases). The CDR3 sequence is 15 residues long. CDR1 is SGHRS and CDR2 is YFSETQ in the germline V gene. Trimming took 1 base from V and 9 from J, leaving 17 bases between them.